Below, one TCR beta chain is given with its context. Its antigen is unidentified. The V gene end was trimmed by 7 bases and the J gene end by 8 bases; junction bases not matched to a gene: 10. CDR1 is MNHEY, CDR2 SVGAGI, per germline. This CDR3 contains 14 residues. The record originates from a study of cytomegalovirus exposure and HLA in healthy donors. Background on the study: HLA-typed donors were the source of about 85 million unique TCRs, which an early data release held. Study-wide results and caveats: A few V segments could not be told apart, such as TRBV6-2 and TRBV6-3, and were left out. Most TCR sequences were rare, but some public TCRs occurred in many donors. Productive rates of about 90% or about 30% were seen for most TCR beta V segments in an earlier analysis.

The PCR was carried out with 60 Vbeta primers and 13 Jbeta primers. Here immunoSEQ multiplex PCR was the method, and the copy in TCRdb shows in-frame clones only, minus some. The sample holds about 200,000 clones. This receptor was taken from a girl aged 2 to 10 in good health and CMV-seropositive. The chain is built from TRBV6-5 and TRBJ2-1, with 8 bases fitting TRBD1. The specimen was PBMCs. As DNA, the CDR3 is TGTGCCAGCACCCCACAGGGGGAGTACGATGAGCAGTTCTTC. Translating gives CASTPQGEYDEQFF.